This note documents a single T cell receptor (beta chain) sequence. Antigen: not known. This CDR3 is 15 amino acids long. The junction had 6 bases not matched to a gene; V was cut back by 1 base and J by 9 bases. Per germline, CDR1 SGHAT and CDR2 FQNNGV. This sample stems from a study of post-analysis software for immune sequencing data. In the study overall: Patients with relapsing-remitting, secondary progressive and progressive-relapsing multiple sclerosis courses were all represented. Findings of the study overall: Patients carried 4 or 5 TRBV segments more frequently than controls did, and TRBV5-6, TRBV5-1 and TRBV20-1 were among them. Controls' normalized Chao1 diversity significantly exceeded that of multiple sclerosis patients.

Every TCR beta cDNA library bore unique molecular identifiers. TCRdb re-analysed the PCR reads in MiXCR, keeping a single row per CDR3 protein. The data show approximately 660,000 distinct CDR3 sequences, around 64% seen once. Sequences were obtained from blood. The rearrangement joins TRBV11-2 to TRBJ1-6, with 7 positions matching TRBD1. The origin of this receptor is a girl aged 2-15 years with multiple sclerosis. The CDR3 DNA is TGTGCCAGCAGCTTAGTGGTGGCAGGGGGTTCACCCCTCCACTTT. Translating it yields CASSLVVAGGSPLHF.